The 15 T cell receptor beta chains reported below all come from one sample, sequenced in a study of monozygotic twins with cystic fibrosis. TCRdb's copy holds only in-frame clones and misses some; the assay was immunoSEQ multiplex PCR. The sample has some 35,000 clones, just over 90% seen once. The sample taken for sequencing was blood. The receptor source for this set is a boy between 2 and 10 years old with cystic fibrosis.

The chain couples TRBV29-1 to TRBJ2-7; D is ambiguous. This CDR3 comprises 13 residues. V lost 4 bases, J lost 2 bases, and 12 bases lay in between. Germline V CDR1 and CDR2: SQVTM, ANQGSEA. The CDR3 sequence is CSVVFPETYEQYF. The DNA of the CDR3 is TGCAGCGTTGTTTTCCCCGAAACCTACGAGCAGTACTTC.

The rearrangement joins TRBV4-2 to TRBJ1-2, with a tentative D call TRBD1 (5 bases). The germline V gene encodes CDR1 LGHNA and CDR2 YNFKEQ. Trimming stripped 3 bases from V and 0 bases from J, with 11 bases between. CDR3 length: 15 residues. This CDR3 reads CASSQTTTANYGYTF. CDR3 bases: TGTGCCAGCAGCCAGACCACGACAGCTAACTATGGCTACACCTTC.

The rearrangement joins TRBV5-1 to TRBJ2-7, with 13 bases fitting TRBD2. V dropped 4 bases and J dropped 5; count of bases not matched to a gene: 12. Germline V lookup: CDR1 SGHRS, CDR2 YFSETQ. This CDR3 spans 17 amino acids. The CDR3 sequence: CASSRTSGGAGYHEQYF. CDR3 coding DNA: TGCGCCAGCAGCCGAACTAGCGGGGGGGCCGGTTACCACGAGCAGTACTTC.

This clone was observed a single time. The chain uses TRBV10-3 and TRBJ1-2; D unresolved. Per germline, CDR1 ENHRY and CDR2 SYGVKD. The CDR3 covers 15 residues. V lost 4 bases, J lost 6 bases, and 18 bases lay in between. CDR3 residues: CAISGKAGSWDGYTF. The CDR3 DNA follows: TGTGCCATCAGTGGAAAGGCGGGTAGCTGGGATGGCTACACCTTC.

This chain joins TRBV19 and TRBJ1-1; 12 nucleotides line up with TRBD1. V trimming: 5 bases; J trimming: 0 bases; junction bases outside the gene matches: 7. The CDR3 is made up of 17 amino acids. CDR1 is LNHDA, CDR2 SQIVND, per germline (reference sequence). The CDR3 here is CASSVGQGAGMNTEAFF. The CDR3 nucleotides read TGTGCCAGTAGTGTGGGACAGGGGGCAGGCATGAACACTGAAGCTTTCTTT.

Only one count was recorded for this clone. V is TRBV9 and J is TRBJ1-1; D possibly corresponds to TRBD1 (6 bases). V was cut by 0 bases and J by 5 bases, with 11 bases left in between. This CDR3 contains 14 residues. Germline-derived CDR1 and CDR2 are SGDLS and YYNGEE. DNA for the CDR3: TGTGCCAGCAGCGTAGTAGGAGGGGGTACTGAAGCTTTCTTT. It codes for CASSVVGGGTEAFF. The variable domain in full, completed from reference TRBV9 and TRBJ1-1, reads DSGVTQTPKHLITATGQRVTLRCSPRSGDLSVYWYQQSLDQGLQFLIQYYNGEERAKGNILERFSAQQFPDLHSELNLSSLELGDSALYFCASSVVGGGTEAFFGQGTRLTVV.

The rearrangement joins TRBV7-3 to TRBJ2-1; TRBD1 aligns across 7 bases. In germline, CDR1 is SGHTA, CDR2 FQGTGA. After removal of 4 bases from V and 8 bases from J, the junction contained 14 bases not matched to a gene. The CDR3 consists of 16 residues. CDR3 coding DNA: TGTGCCAGCAGCTCCAGACCGGGACAGTTCTCGGATGAGCAGTTCTTC. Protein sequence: CASSSRPGQFSDEQFF.

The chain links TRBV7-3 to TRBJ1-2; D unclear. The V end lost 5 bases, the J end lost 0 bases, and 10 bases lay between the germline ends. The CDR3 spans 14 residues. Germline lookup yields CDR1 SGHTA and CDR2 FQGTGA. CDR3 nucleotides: TGTGCCAGCAGCCCAACTCCAGCTAACTATGGCTACACCTTC. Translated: CASSPTPANYGYTF.

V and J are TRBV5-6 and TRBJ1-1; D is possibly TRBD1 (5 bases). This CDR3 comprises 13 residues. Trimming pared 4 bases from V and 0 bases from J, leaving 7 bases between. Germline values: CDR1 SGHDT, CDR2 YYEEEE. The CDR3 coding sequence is TGTGCCAGCAGCAAGACAGTGAACACTGAAGCTTTCTTT. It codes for CASSKTVNTEAFF.

CDR3 DNA sequence: TGTGCCAGCAGTTTCCACAGGGACTACGAGCAGTACTTC. Translation: CASSFHRDYEQYF. J is TRBJ2-7 and V is TRBV27, with D perhaps matching TRBD1 (6 bases). This CDR3 region has 13 residues. Trimming left V 3 bases short and J 3 bases short, with 9 bases between. Germline V gene lookup returns CDR1 MNHEY and CDR2 SMNVEV (reference sequence).

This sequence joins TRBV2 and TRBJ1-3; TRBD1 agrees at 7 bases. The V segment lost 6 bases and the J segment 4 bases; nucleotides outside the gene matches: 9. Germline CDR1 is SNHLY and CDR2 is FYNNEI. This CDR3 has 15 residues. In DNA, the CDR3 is TGTGCCAGCAGCGGGGGACAGACACGGGGAAACACCATATATTTT. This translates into CASSGGQTRGNTIYF.

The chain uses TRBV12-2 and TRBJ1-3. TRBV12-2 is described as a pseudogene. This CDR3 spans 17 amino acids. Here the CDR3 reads CASRLTPAPPSGNTIYF. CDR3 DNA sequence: TGTGCAAGTCGCTTAACGCCCGCCCCACCGTCTGGAAACACCATATATTTT.

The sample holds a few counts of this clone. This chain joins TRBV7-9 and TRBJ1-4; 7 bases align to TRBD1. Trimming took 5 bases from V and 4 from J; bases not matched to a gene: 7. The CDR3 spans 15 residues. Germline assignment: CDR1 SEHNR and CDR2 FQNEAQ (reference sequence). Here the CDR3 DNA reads TGTGCCAGCAGCCTCTGGGACAGTCATAATGAAAAACTGTTTTTT. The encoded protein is CASSLWDSHNEKLFF.

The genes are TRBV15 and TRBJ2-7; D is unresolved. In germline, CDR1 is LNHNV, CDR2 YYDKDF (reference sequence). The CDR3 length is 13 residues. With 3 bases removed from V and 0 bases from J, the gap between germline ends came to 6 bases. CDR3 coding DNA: TGTGCCACCAGCAGCCGGGTCTCCTACGAGCAGTACTTC. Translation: CATSSRVSYEQYF.

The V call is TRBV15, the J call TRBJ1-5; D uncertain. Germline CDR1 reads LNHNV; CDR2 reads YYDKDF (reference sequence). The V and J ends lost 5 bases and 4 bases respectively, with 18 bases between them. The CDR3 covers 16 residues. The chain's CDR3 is CATSGGQDRRNQPQHF. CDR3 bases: TGTGCCACCAGCGGTGGGCAGGACCGGAGAAATCAGCCCCAGCATTTT.